This entry lists 30 T cell receptor beta chains sequenced from one sample in a study of OX40 agonist ivuxolimab in advanced cancers. Clones were sequenced by immunoSEQ multiplex PCR, and TCRdb holds only the in-frame ones, with some missing. The profile shows roughly 77,000 clones, 75% to 90% of them singletons. This material consisted of CD4+ or CD8+ T cells sorted from blood, taken in a trial of the OX40 agonist ivuxolimab. All receptors derive from an adult with an advanced solid tumor such as melanoma, head and neck, liver or kidney cancer.

The chain joins TRBV6-6 to TRBJ1-1; no definite D call. The CDR3 has 14 residues. Germline V CDR1 and CDR2: MNHNY, SVGAGI (reference sequence). The V gene lost 5 bases and the J gene lost 1 base, with 11 bases spanning the gap. CDR3 residues: CASSPYGTNTEAFF. As DNA, the CDR3 is TGTGCCAGCAGTCCTTACGGTACGAACACTGAAGCTTTCTTT.

The V and J genes are TRBV7-2 and TRBJ2-1; 12 bases map to TRBD2. Per germline, CDR1 SGHTA and CDR2 FQGNSA. The CDR3 consists of 16 residues. V was pared by 5 bases and J by 6 bases, with 8 bases of the junction left unmatched. The CDR3 is CASSTATSGGRNEQFF. The CDR3 nucleotides read TGTGCCAGCAGCACGGCGACTAGCGGGGGACGCAATGAGCAGTTCTTC.

This clone was recorded once. V usage is TRBV4-1 and J usage is TRBJ1-5, with 10 bases fitting TRBD1. The germline gives CDR1 MGHRA, CDR2 YSYEKL. The CDR3 spans 16 residues. V trimming: 4 bases; J trimming: 2 bases; junction bases outside the gene matches: 5. In DNA, the CDR3 is TGCGCCAGCAGCCGGACAGGGGGTTGGGGCAATCAGCCCCAGCATTTT. It is translated as CASSRTGGWGNQPQHF.

The chain couples TRBV7-9 to TRBJ1-2; possible D gene TRBD1, 6 bases. V gave up 5 bases and J gave up 2 bases, with 18 bases separating them. Germline loops: CDR1 SEHNR, CDR2 FQNEAQ (reference sequence). The CDR3 loop spans 16 amino acids. CDR3 sequence: CASSRLGGAQNYGYTF. The CDR3 coding sequence is TGTGCCAGCAGCCGCCTAGGGGGGGCCCAAAACTATGGCTACACCTTC.

The gene calls are TRBV28 and TRBJ2-7; D is tentatively TRBD1 or TRBD2 (5 bases each). Trimming shortened V by 3 bases and J by 9 bases, and 15 bases separated the two germline ends. Germline loops: CDR1 MDHEN, CDR2 SYDVKM. CDR3 size: 13 residues. The CDR3 bases are TGTGCCAGCAGTTTCGGGGCGGCCCGAGGGCAGTACTTC. Its translation: CASSFGAARGQYF.

V usage is TRBV6-5 and J usage is TRBJ2-7, with D possibly matching TRBD2 (6 bases). CDR1 MNHEY and CDR2 SVGAGI come from the germline V gene. Trimming took 2 bases from V and 2 from J, leaving 10 bases between them. The CDR3 has 14 amino acids. For the CDR3, the DNA is TGTGCCAGCAGTTACGGGGACTTGACCTACGAGCAGTACTTC. It codes for CASSYGDLTYEQYF.

This rearrangement joins TRBV27 to TRBJ1-5; D possibly corresponds to TRBD1 (5 bases). Germline CDR1 reads MNHEY; CDR2 reads SMNVEV (reference sequence). The CDR3 runs to 16 residues. V lost 5 bases to trimming and J lost 4 bases, with 18 bases between them. The CDR3 nucleotides are TGTGCCAGCAGTCCCTGGGGGGAACTTGCAAATCAGCCCCAGCATTTT. Translation: CASSPWGELANQPQHF.

The chain is built from TRBV4-2 and TRBJ1-3, with D hard to call. In germline, CDR1 is LGHNA, CDR2 YNFKEQ. V was pared by 1 base and J by 5 bases, with 18 bases between. CDR3 length: 17 amino acids. The CDR3 here is CASSQAPIGPSRNTIYF. The CDR3 coding sequence is TGTGCCAGCAGCCAAGCCCCGATCGGACCGAGTAGAAACACCATATATTTT.

This rearrangement joins TRBV2 to TRBJ2-3, with D tentatively TRBD2 (7 bases). The germline gives CDR1 SNHLY, CDR2 FYNNEI. The CDR3 sequence is 14 residues long. The germline V and J ends were trimmed by 10 bases and 4 bases, with 18 bases remaining between them. The CDR3 is CATDRGAVSDTQYF. The CDR3 DNA reads as TGTGCCACCGATCGGGGGGCTGTATCAGATACGCAGTATTTT.

This clone was detected once. This chain joins TRBV7-9 and TRBJ1-1; no clear D gene. Trimming stripped 2 bases from V and 4 bases from J, with 8 bases between. The length of the CDR3 is 13 residues. The germline V gene has CDR1 SEHNR and CDR2 FQNEAQ (reference sequence). The CDR3 region is CASSLYSTTEAFF. In nucleotides, the CDR3 is TGTGCCAGCAGCTTATATAGCACCACTGAAGCTTTCTTT.

The chain has TRBV5-1 and TRBJ2-1; 11 bases align to TRBD2. The CDR3 loop spans 15 amino acids. Germline trimming cut 0 bases from V and 7 bases from J; bases unmatched to any gene: 3. Germline V lookup: CDR1 SGHRS, CDR2 YFSETQ. CDR3: CASSLGLAGINEQFF. The CDR3 coding sequence is TGCGCCAGCAGCTTGGGACTAGCGGGGATAAATGAGCAGTTCTTC.

The chain has TRBV20-1 and TRBJ2-3; no clear D. Germline values: CDR1 DFQATT, CDR2 SNEGSKA (reference sequence). The CDR3 length is 11 residues. V was shortened by 1 base and J by 5 bases, with 4 bases between the two germline ends. The DNA for the CDR3 is TGCAGTGCTAGAGGAGGAGATACGCAGTATTTT. Its translation: CSARGGDTQYF.

The chain carries TRBV28 and TRBJ1-2, with D possibly matching TRBD1 (6 bases). This CDR3 has 16 residues. Trimming removed 3 bases at V and 4 bases at J, with 18 bases between. Germline-derived CDR1 and CDR2 are MDHEN and SYDVKM. DNA for the CDR3: TGTGCCAGCAGTTTTGGGGGGCGGGAAATAAGCTATGGCTACACCTTC. Translation: CASSFGGREISYGYTF.

This clone was seen once. In DNA form, the CDR3 reads TGTGCCAGCAGCCGCGGACCGAGCACCGGGGAGCTGTTTTTT. This sequence encodes CASSRGPSTGELFF. The chain carries TRBV11-2 and TRBJ2-2; D not certain. The CDR3 extends over 14 amino acids. Trimming took off 5 bases at V and 4 bases at J, with 11 bases between the two ends. Germline lookup yields CDR1 SGHAT and CDR2 FQNNGV.

The chain couples TRBV11-3 to TRBJ1-1; weak D call: TRBD1 (5 bases). Trimming pared 3 bases from V and 2 bases from J, leaving 7 bases between. From germline, CDR1 is SGHNT and CDR2 YENEEA. The CDR3 is 13 residues long. The CDR3: CASSLGVNTEAFF. CDR3 nucleotide sequence: TGTGCCAGCAGCTTGGGGGTTAACACTGAAGCTTTCTTT.

The V call is TRBV5-4, the J call TRBJ2-3; a possible D gene is TRBD1 (6 bases). Trimming stripped 4 bases from V and 2 bases from J, with 14 bases between. Germline lookup yields CDR1 SGHNT and CDR2 YYREEE (reference sequence). The length of the CDR3 is 15 residues. In DNA form, the CDR3 reads TGTGCCAGCAGCCAAACAGGGACCAACACAGATACGCAGTATTTT. It is translated as CASSQTGTNTDTQYF.

This clone was recorded only once. This chain joins TRBV7-8 and TRBJ1-2; D not resolved. From germline, CDR1 is SGHVS and CDR2 FQNEAQ. With 6 bases removed from V and 8 bases from J, the gap between germline ends came to 16 bases. The CDR3 is 13 amino acids. CDR3: CASSRPGIRGYTF. The CDR3 nucleotides read TGTGCCAGCAGTCGACCGGGCATACGGGGCTACACCTTC.

The rearrangement joins TRBV4-3 to TRBJ2-5; 13 bases are a match to TRBD2. The CDR3 spans 15 residues. Germline V gene data show CDR1 as LGHNA and CDR2 as YSLEER. V lost 4 bases to trimming and J lost 1 base; unmatched junction nucleotides: 0. CDR3 DNA sequence: TGCGCCAGCAGCCGGACTAGCGGGGGCCAAGAGACCCAGTACTTC. Protein product: CASSRTSGGQETQYF.

The CDR3 bases are TGCGCCAGCAGTCAAGGGTCCGGGACTCCCATCCCAGGACGCTTCTACGAGCAGTACTTC. Its protein is CASSQGSGTPIPGRFYEQYF. The chain couples TRBV23-1 to TRBJ2-7, with D possibly being TRBD2 (6 bases). TRBV23-1 is assigned to the ORF class and has an uncertain function. V shed 2 bases and J shed 3 bases, with 29 bases lying between them. There are 20 residues in the CDR3.

This sequence joins TRBV5-1 and TRBJ1-2; D uncertain. V was trimmed by 0 bases and J by 7 bases, leaving 16 bases between them. The V gene's germline CDR1 is SGHRS and CDR2 YFSETQ. This CDR3 has 15 amino acids. The CDR3 bases are TGCGCCAGCAGCTTGGAGGTCACCTCGACAAGTGGCTACACCTTC. Translation gives CASSLEVTSTSGYTF.

The genes are TRBV27 and TRBJ1-6; 7 bases map to TRBD1. The CDR3 has 14 residues. J was trimmed by 9 bases and V by 4 bases; bases with no gene match: 6. Germline CDR1 MNHEY, CDR2 SMNVEV (reference sequence). The CDR3 DNA reads TGTGCCAGCAGTTCTGACAGGGTCGGTTCACCCCTCCACTTT. The encoded protein is CASSSDRVGSPLHF.

This clone is medium-sized within its sample. The chain uses TRBV2 and TRBJ1-1, with D uncertain. CDR1 and CDR2 (germline): SNHLY, FYNNEI. This CDR3 is built from 13 residues. Trimming stripped 4 bases from V and 1 base from J, with 7 bases between. DNA for the CDR3: TGTGCCAGCAGTGGGATCTCGAACACTGAAGCTTTCTTT. This encodes CASSGISNTEAFF.

The J gene is TRBJ2-2, the V gene TRBV19, with 8 bases matching TRBD1. The CDR3 is 14 amino acids. V dropped 6 bases and J dropped 4; count of bases not matched to a gene: 4. Germline V CDR1 and CDR2: LNHDA, SQIVND (reference sequence). The DNA of the CDR3 is TGTGCCAGTAGAGGACAGGGCCCCACCGGGGAGCTGTTTTTT. Its protein product is CASRGQGPTGELFF.

The chain links TRBV14 to TRBJ2-7; 8 bases map to TRBD1. The CDR3 extends over 12 amino acids. In germline, CDR1 is SGHDN, CDR2 FVKESK. The V and J ends lost 4 bases and 11 bases, in that order; junction bases with no gene match: 7. This chain's CDR3 is CASSPGTGLKYF. CDR3 DNA: TGTGCCAGCAGCCCTGGGACAGGACTCAAGTACTTC.

The V gene is TRBV7-2, the J gene TRBJ1-2, with 7 bases identical to TRBD1. Trimming at V came to 5 bases and at J to 8 bases, leaving 8 bases not matched to a gene. The germline V gene has CDR1 SGHTA and CDR2 FQGNSA. CDR3 length equals 13 residues. The CDR3 region is CASSLGTAEGYTF. In nucleotides, the CDR3 is TGTGCCAGCAGCCTAGGGACAGCGGAGGGCTACACCTTC.

Comment on this clone: Within the sample, other DNA sequences also encode this same CDR3. This chain uses TRBV4-1 with TRBJ1-5; no firm D call. There are 18 residues in the CDR3. V was cut by 0 bases and J by 2 bases, with 17 bases left in between. Germline CDR1 reads MGHRA; CDR2 reads YSYEKL. DNA for the CDR3: TGCGCCAGCAGCCAAGATCCGCTCGGATCCTATGGCAATCAGCCCCAGCATTTT. This encodes CASSQDPLGSYGNQPQHF.

This clone has only one observation. The chain uses TRBV11-3 and TRBJ2-5; tentative D call: TRBD1 (8 bases). Germline values: CDR1 SGHNT, CDR2 YENEEA. This CDR3 comprises 14 residues. V was clipped by 6 bases and J by 4 bases, with 15 bases between them. The CDR3 region has the DNA TGTGCCAGCAGTGCAACAGGGGGGGGAGAGACCCAGTACTTC. This translates into CASSATGGGETQYF.

The rearrangement joins TRBV27 to TRBJ2-1; maybe TRBD1 (5 bases). The CDR3 runs 14 residues. Trimming shortened V by 4 bases and J by 6 bases, and 13 bases separated the two germline ends. The germline V gene encodes CDR1 MNHEY and CDR2 SMNVEV (reference sequence). The CDR3 loop reads CASSSHDSPNEQFF. The CDR3 DNA is TGTGCCAGCAGTTCCCATGACAGCCCCAATGAGCAGTTCTTC.

For this clone: Mismatch with germline at one junction end may stem from a read error. The V gene is TRBV7-7, the J gene TRBJ2-2; D is unresolved. Germline V CDR1 and CDR2: SSHAT, FNYEAQ (reference sequence). This CDR3 comprises 15 residues. The chain's CDR3 is CASSQAFTNTGELFF. CDR3 nucleotide sequence: TGTGCTAGCAGCCAAGCGTTTACAAACACCGGGGAGCTGTTTTTT.

The chain combines TRBV2 with TRBJ1-5; 7 bases align to TRBD1. J gave up 7 bases and V 2 bases, and 5 bases lay outside the gene matches. The CDR3 is 14 residues long. Germline CDR1 SNHLY, CDR2 FYNNEI. The CDR3 bases are TGTGCCAGCAGTGAACTCCACAGGGGCCAGCCCCAGCATTTT. Amino acids: CASSELHRGQPQHF.